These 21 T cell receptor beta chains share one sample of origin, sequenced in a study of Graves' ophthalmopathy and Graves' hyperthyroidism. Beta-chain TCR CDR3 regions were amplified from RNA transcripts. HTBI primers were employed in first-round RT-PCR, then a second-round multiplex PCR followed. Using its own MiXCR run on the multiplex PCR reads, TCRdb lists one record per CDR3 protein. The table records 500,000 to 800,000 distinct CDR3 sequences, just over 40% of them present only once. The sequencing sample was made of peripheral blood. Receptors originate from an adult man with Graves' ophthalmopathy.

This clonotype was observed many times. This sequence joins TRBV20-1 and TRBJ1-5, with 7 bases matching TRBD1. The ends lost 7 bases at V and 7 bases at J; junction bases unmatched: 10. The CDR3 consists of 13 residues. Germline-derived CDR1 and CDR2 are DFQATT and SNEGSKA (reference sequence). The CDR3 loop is CSVTTGVGQPQHF. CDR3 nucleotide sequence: TGCAGTGTTACAACAGGGGTAGGGCAGCCCCAGCATTTT.

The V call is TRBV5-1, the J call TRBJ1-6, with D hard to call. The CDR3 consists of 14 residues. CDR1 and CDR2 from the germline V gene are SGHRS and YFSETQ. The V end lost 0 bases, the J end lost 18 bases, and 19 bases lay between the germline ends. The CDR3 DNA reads TGCGCCAGCAGCTTGGGGGCGGTCCGTGTTCCCTACCACTTT. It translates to CASSLGAVRVPYHF.

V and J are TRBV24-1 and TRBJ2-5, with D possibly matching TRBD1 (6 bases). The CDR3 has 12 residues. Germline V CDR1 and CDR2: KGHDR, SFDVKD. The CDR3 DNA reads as TGTGCTTTCCGGGACACCCAAGAGACCCAGTACTTC. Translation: CAFRDTQETQYF.

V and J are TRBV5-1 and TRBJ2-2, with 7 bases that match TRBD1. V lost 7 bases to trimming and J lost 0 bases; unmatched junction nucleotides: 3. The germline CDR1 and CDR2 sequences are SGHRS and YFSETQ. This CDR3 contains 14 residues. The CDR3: CASRGQTNTGELFF. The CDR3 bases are TGCGCCAGCCGGGGACAGACGAACACCGGGGAGCTGTTTTTT. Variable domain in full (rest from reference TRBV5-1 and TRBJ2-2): KAGVTQTPRYLIKTRGQQVTLSCSPISGHRSVSWYQQTPGQGLQFLFEYFSETQRNKGNFPGRFSGRQFSNSRSEMNVSTLELGDSALYLCASRGQTNTGELFFGEGSRLTVL.

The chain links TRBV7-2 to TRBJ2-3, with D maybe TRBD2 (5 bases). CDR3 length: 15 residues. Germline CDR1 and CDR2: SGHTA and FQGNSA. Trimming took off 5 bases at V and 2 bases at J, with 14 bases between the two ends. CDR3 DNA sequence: TGTGCCAGCAGCCCGATGGGGAGATACACAGATACGCAGTATTTT. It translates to CASSPMGRYTDTQYF.

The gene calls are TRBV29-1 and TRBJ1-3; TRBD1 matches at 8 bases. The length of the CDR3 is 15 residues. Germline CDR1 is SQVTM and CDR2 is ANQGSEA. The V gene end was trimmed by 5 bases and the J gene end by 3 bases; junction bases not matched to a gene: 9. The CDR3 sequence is CSVTGQGDYGNTIYF. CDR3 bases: TGCAGCGTTACCGGACAGGGAGACTATGGAAACACCATATATTTT.

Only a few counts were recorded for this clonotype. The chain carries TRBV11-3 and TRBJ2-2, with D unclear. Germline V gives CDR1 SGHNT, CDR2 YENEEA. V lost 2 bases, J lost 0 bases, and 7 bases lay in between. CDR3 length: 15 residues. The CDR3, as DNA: TGTGCCAGCAGCTTATTGCGGTCGAACACCGGGGAGCTGTTTTTT. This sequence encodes CASSLLRSNTGELFF.

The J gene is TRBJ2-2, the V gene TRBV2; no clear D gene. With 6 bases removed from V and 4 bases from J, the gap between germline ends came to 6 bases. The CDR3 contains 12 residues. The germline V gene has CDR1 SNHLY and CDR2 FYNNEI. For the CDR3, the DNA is TGTGCCAGCAGGGAATCCACCGGGGAGCTGTTTTTT. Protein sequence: CASRESTGELFF.

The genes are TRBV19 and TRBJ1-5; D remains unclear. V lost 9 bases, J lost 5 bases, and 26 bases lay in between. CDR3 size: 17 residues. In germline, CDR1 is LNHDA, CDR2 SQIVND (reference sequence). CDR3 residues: CASSTARSNTGDQPQHF. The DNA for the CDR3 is TGTGCCAGCTCGACTGCCAGGTCGAACACCGGGGATCAGCCCCAGCATTTT.

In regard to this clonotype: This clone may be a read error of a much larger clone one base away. The CDR3 nucleotides read TGTGCCAGCAGCTCAGGCACGGGACTAAACAATGAGCAGTACTTC. Translation gives CASSSGTGLNNEQYF. V is TRBV7-9 and J is TRBJ2-1, with TRBD2 matching 7 bases. The tail of the sequence fits TRBJ2-7 better, so the J call may be wrong. Germline assignment: CDR1 SEHNR and CDR2 FQNEAQ (reference sequence). This CDR3 spans 15 amino acids.

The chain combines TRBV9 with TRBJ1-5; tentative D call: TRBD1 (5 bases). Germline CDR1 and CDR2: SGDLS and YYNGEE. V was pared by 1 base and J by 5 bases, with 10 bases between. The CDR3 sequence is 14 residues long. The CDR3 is CASSVRGDDQPQHF. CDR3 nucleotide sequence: TGTGCCAGCAGCGTACGGGGGGACGATCAGCCCCAGCATTTT.

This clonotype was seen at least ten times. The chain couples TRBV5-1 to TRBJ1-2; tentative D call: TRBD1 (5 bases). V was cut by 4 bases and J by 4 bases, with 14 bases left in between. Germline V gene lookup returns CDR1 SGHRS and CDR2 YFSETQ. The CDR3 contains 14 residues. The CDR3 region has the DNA TGCGCCAGCAGCCCCGAGGGGCTCCTCTATGGCTACACCTTC. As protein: CASSPEGLLYGYTF.

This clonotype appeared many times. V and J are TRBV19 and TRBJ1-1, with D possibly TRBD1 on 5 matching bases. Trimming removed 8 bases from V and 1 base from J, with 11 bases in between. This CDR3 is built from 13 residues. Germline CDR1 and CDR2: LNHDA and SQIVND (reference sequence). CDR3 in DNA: TGTGCCAGTGGCGCAGGGAGGAACACTGAAGCTTTCTTT. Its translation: CASGAGRNTEAFF.

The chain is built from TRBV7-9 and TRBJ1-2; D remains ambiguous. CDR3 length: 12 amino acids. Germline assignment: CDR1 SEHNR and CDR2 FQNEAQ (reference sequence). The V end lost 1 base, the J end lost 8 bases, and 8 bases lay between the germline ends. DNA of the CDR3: TGTGCCAGCAGCTTAGACACGCGGGGCTACACCTTC. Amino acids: CASSLDTRGYTF.

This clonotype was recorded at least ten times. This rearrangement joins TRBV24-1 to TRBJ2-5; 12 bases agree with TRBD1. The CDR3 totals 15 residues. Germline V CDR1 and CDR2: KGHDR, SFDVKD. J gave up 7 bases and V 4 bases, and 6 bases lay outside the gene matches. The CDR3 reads CATSEGGTGGSTQYF. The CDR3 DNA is TGTGCCACCAGTGAGGGGGGGACAGGGGGCTCGACCCAGTACTTC.

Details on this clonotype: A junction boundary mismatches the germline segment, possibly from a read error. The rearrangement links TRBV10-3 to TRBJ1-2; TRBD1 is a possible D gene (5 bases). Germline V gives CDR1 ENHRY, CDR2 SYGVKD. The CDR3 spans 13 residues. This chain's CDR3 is CASSAGTGSGNTF. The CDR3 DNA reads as TGTGCCAGCAGTGCCGGGACGGGCTCTGGAAACACCTTC.

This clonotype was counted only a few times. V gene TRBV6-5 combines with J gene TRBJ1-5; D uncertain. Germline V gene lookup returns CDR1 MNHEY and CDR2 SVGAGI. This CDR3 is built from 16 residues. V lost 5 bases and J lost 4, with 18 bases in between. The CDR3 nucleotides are TGTGCCAGCAGTCCCCTGGGAGAAAAGGTGAATCAGCCCCAGCATTTT. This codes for CASSPLGEKVNQPQHF.

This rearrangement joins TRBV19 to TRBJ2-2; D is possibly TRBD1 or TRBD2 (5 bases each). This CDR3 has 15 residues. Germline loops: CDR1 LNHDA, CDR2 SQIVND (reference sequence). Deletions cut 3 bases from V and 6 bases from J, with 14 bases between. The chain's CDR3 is CASSIPGRISGELFF. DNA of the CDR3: TGTGCCAGTAGTATCCCGGGACGGATCTCCGGGGAGCTGTTTTTT.

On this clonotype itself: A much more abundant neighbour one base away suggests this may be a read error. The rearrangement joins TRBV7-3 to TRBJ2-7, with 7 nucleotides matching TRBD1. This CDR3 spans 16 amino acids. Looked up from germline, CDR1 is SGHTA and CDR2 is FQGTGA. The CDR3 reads CASSSRRTGSSYEQCF. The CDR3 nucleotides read TGTGCCAGCAGCAGCAGAAGGACAGGCAGCTCCTACGAGCAGTGCTTC.

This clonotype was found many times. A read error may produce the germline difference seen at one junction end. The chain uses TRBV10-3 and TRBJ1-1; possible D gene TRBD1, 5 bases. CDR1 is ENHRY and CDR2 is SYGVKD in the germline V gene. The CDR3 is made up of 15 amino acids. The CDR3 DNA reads TGTGCCAGCAGTGGGGGTAGGGGCAGTATCACTGAAGCTTTCTTT. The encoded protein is CASSGGRGSITEAFF.

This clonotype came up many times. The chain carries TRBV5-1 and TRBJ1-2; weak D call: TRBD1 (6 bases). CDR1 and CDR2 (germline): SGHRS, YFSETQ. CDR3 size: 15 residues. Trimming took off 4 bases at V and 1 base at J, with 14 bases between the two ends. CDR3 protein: CASSEDSEFNYGYTF. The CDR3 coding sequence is TGCGCCAGCAGCGAGGACAGCGAGTTTAACTATGGCTACACCTTC. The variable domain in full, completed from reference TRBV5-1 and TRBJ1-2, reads KAGVTQTPRYLIKTRGQQVTLSCSPISGHRSVSWYQQTPGQGLQFLFEYFSETQRNKGNFPGRFSGRQFSNSRSEMNVSTLELGDSALYLCASSEDSEFNYGYTFGSGTRLTVV.